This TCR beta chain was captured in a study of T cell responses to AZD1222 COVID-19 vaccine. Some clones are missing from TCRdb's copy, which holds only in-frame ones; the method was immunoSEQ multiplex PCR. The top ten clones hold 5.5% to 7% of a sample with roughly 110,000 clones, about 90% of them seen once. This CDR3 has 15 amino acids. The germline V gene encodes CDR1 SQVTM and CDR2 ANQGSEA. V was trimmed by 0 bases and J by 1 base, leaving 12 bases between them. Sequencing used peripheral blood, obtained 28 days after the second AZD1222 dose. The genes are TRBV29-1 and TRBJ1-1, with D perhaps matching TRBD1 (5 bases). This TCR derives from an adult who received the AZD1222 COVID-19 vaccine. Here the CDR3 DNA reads TGCAGCGTTGAAGATTGGGGGACGGGGAACACTGAAGCTTTCTTT. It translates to CSVEDWGTGNTEAFF.